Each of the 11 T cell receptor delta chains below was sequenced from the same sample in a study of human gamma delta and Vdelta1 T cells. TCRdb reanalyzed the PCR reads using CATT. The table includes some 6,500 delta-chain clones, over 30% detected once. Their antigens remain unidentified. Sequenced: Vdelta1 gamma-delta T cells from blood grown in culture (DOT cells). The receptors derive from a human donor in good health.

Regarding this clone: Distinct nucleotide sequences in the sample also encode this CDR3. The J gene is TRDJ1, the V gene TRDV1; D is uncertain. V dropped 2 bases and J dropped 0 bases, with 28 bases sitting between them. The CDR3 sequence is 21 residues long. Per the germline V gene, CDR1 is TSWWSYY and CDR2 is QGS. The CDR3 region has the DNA TGTGCTCTTGGGGAAATAACCCAGTCACAACTATTAGATTGGAACACCGATAAACTCATCTTT. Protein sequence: CALGEITQSQLLDWNTDKLIF.

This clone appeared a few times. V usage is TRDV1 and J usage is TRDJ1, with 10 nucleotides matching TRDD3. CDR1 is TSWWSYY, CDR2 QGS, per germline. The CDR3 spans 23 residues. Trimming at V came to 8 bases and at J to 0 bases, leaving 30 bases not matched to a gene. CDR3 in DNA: TGTGCTCTTTCCTCCAGCCTTGAGCTACTTTACTGGGGGATCAGGAACTACACCGATAAACTCATCTTT. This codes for CALSSSLELLYWGIRNYTDKLIF.

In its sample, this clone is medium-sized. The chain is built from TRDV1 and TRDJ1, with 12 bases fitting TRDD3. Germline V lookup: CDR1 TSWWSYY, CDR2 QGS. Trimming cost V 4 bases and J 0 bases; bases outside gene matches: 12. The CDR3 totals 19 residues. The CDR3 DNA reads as TGTGCTCTTGGGGGACTCACTGGGGGATACTCGGACTACACCGATAAACTCATCTTT. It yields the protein CALGGLTGGYSDYTDKLIF.

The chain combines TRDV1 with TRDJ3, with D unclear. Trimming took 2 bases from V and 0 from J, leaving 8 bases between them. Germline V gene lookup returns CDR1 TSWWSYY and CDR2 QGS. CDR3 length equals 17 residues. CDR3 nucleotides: TGTGCTCTTGGGGAATTCATGAGCTCCTGGGACACCCGACAGATGTTTTTC. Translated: CALGEFMSSWDTRQMFF.

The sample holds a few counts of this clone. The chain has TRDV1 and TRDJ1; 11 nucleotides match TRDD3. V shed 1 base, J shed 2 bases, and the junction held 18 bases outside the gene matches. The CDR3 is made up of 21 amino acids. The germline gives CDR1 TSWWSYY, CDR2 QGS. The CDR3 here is CALGEPPLSPLYWGITDKLIF. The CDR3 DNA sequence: TGTGCTCTTGGGGAACCCCCTCTCAGTCCCCTGTACTGGGGGATAACCGATAAACTCATCTTT.

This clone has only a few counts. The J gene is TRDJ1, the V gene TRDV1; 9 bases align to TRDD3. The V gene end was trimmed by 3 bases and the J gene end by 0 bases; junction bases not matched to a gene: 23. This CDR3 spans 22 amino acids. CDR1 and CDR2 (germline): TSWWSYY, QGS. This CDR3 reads CALGDTLPRGVLGDLHTDKLIF. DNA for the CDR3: TGTGCTCTTGGGGACACTCTTCCCCGAGGAGTACTGGGGGACCTCCACACCGATAAACTCATCTTT.

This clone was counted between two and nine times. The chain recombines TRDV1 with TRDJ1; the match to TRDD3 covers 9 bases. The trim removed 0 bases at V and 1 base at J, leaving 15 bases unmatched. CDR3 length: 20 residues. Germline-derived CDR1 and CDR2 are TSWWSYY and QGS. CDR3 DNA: TGTGCTCTTGGGGAACTAGGCGCCCTCAGCTGGGGGATCCGCACCGATAAACTCATCTTT. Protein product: CALGELGALSWGIRTDKLIF.

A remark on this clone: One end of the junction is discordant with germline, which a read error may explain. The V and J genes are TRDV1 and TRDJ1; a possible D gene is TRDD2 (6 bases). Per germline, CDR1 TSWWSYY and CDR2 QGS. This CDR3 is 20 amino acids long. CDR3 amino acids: CALGNGLPVFGDPDTDKRIF. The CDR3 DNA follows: TGTGCTCTTGGGAACGGCCTTCCGGTGTTCGGGGACCCCGACACCGATAAACGCATCTTT.

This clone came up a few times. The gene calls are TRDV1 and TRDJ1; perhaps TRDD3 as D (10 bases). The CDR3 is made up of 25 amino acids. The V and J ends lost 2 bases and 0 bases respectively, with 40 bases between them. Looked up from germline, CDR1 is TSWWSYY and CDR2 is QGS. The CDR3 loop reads CALGEKVPLPFLQNWGIIHTDKLIF. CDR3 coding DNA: TGTGCTCTTGGGGAAAAGGTTCCCCTACCCTTCCTACAAAACTGGGGGATCATCCACACCGATAAACTCATCTTT.

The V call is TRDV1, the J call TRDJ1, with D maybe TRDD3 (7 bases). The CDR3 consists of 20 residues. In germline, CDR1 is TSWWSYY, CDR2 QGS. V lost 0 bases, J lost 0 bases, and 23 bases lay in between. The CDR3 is CALGELESYFPGDNTDKLIF. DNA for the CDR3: TGTGCTCTTGGGGAACTAGAGTCCTACTTTCCTGGGGATAACACCGATAAACTCATCTTT.

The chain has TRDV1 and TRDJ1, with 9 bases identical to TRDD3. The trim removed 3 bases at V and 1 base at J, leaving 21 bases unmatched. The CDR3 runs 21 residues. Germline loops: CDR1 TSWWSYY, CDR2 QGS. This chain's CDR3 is CALGDVSRPLGWGIGTDKLIF. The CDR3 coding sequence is TGTGCTCTTGGGGACGTCTCGCGACCCCTAGGCTGGGGGATTGGCACCGATAAACTCATCTTT.